The 18 T cell receptor beta chains below come from one sample, sequenced in a study of Ad26.COV2.S vaccination and SARS-CoV-2 variants. TCRdb keeps only in-frame clones here, not all; method: immunoSEQ multiplex PCR. The table lists about 320,000 clones, around four fifths of them singletons. Treatment indicated: some 19 received Ad26.COV2.S at low or high dose, single or two shots; roughly five received placebo; per-sample allocation not given. Sampling was performed 63 days after the first vaccine or placebo injection. The sample consisted of peripheral blood, taken in a trial of Ad26.COV2.S vaccine versus placebo. Receptors were obtained from a person aged 18-65 years who received the Ad26.COV2.S COVID-19 vaccine or a placebo.

This clone occurred once. The chain combines TRBV5-1 with TRBJ1-1; the match to TRBD1 covers 8 bases. The J segment lost 5 bases and the V segment lost 0 bases, leaving 6 bases of the junction unmatched. Germline V gene lookup returns CDR1 SGHRS and CDR2 YFSETQ. This CDR3 spans 15 amino acids. CDR3 nucleotides: TGCGCCAGCAGCTTGGGTGACAGGGGAGCGACTGAAGCTTTCTTT. As protein: CASSLGDRGATEAFF. Looking up the rest from reference TRBV5-1 and TRBJ1-1 gives the full variable domain: KAGVTQTPRYLIKTRGQQVTLSCSPISGHRSVSWYQQTPGQGLQFLFEYFSETQRNKGNFPGRFSGRQFSNSRSEMNVSTLELGDSALYLCASSLGDRGATEAFFGQGTRLTVV.

The rearrangement joins TRBV9 to TRBJ1-3, with 7 bases aligning to TRBD1. This CDR3 has 17 residues. V gave up 0 bases and J gave up 0 bases; unmatched junction bases: 6. Germline V gene lookup returns CDR1 SGDLS and CDR2 YYNGEE. Here the CDR3 reads CASSVGDRELSGNTIYF. As DNA, the CDR3 is TGTGCCAGCAGCGTAGGAGACAGGGAGCTCTCTGGAAACACCATATATTTT.

The chain joins TRBV21-1 to TRBJ2-2; the DNA was not compared with TRBD2, the D call given in the table. TRBV21-1 is deemed a pseudogene. The CDR3 runs to 16 residues. CDR3 protein: CASSPRLRGNTGELFF. The CDR3 DNA sequence: TGTGCCAGCAGCCCCCGCCTCCGGGGGAACACCGGGGAGCTGTTTTTT.

For the CDR3, the DNA is TGTGCCAGCAGCCGGGATACTACCTCCGGGTCACCCCTCCACTTT. Encoded protein: CASSRDTTSGSPLHF. V usage is TRBV5-4 and J usage is TRBJ1-6; D not certain. Germline V gene sequence: CDR1 SGHNT, CDR2 YYREEE (reference sequence). CDR3 length equals 15 residues. V gave up 4 bases and J gave up 10 bases, with 18 bases separating them.

The J gene is TRBJ1-1, the V gene TRBV4-2, with D perhaps matching TRBD1 (6 bases). V lost 0 bases, J lost 11 bases, and 19 bases lay in between. The CDR3 contains 15 residues. The germline V gene has CDR1 LGHNA and CDR2 YNFKEQ. The CDR3 nucleotides are TGTGCCAGCAGCCAAGAAATTAGGCAGGGGAGTAGGGCTTTCTTT. It is translated as CASSQEIRQGSRAFF.

This clone was seen a few times. This chain joins TRBV27 and TRBJ2-2, with a possible D match to TRBD1 (5 bases). This CDR3 is 15 amino acids long. Trimming stripped 3 bases from V and 0 bases from J, with 8 bases between. The germline V gene encodes CDR1 MNHEY and CDR2 SMNVEV (reference sequence). CDR3 sequence (DNA): TGTGCCAGCAGTTTTCAGGGTTCGAACACCGGGGAGCTGTTTTTT. It encodes CASSFQGSNTGELFF.

The V call is TRBV6-5, the J call TRBJ2-3; 12 nucleotides line up with TRBD2. Germline V CDR1 and CDR2: MNHEY, SVGAGI. The length of the CDR3 is 15 residues. The ends lost 6 bases at V and 3 bases at J; junction bases unmatched: 4. CDR3 residues: CASRTSGGLTDTQYF. CDR3 coding DNA: TGTGCCAGCAGAACTAGCGGGGGGCTTACAGATACGCAGTATTTT.

This chain connects TRBV19 to TRBJ1-1; the match to TRBD1 covers 7 bases. CDR1 and CDR2 (germline): LNHDA, SQIVND (reference sequence). V was clipped by 3 bases and J by 3 bases; unmatched bases: 4. The CDR3 totals 14 residues. The DNA of the CDR3 is TGTGCCAGTAGTATCCTCACAGGGGACACTGAAGCTTTCTTT. This encodes CASSILTGDTEAFF.

The rearrangement joins TRBV2 to TRBJ1-1, with D possibly TRBD1 on 5 matching bases. This CDR3 contains 14 residues. V was trimmed by 7 bases and J by 0 bases, leaving 12 bases between them. Germline V gives CDR1 SNHLY, CDR2 FYNNEI. The chain's CDR3 is CASTGRSMNTEAFF. The CDR3 bases are TGTGCCAGCACGGGACGGTCCATGAACACTGAAGCTTTCTTT.

This chain uses TRBV18 with TRBJ2-1; TRBD2 matches 9 bases. The germline gives CDR1 KGHSH, CDR2 LQKENI. J gave up 7 bases and V 0 bases, and 7 bases lay outside the gene matches. This CDR3 has 16 residues. DNA for the CDR3: TGTGCCAGCTCACCACCTAACCTAGCGGGGATGAATGAGCAGTTCTTC. It encodes CASSPPNLAGMNEQFF.

This clone counts as medium-sized. The chain is built from TRBV6-1 and TRBJ1-1; 8 nucleotides agree with TRBD1. V lost 0 bases to trimming and J lost 8 bases; unmatched junction nucleotides: 8. The germline CDR1 and CDR2 sequences are MNHNS and SASEGT. The CDR3 consists of 15 residues. CDR3 in amino acids: CASSEAGDRGWEAFF. The CDR3 DNA reads as TGTGCCAGCAGTGAAGCAGGTGACAGGGGATGGGAAGCTTTCTTT.

The rearrangement uses TRBV5-1 and TRBJ2-7; unclear D gene. The germline gives CDR1 SGHRS, CDR2 YFSETQ. CDR3 size: 15 residues. The germline V and J ends were trimmed by 1 base and 2 bases, with 13 bases remaining between them. CDR3 coding DNA: TGCGCCAGCAGCTTGTCGTACAGTGGAACCTACGAGCAGTACTTC. Translated, it gives CASSLSYSGTYEQYF.

The rearrangement links TRBV24-1 to TRBJ1-5; 11 nucleotides align to TRBD1. V shed 8 bases and J 5 bases; nucleotides not matched to a gene: 4. The CDR3 has 14 amino acids. The V gene's germline CDR1 is KGHDR and CDR2 SFDVKD. CDR3 in amino acids: CATKGQGADQPQHF. The CDR3 DNA reads as TGTGCCACCAAAGGACAGGGGGCCGATCAGCCCCAGCATTTT.

The genes are TRBV7-7 and TRBJ2-2, with no clear D. The length of the CDR3 is 16 residues. Looked up from germline, CDR1 is SSHAT and CDR2 is FNYEAQ (reference sequence). Trimming took off 5 bases at V and 1 base at J, with 14 bases between the two ends. The CDR3 sequence: CASSQRQVRNTGELFF. The CDR3 DNA reads as TGTGCCAGCAGCCAACGGCAGGTCAGGAACACCGGGGAGCTGTTTTTT.

The sample holds one count of this clone. The chain employs TRBV7-9 and TRBJ1-4, with unresolved D. V shed 2 bases and J shed 8 bases, with 6 bases lying between them. CDR1 and CDR2 (germline): SEHNR, FQNEAQ (reference sequence). The CDR3 sequence is 12 residues long. CDR3: CASSLSWEKLFF. CDR3 DNA sequence: TGTGCCAGCAGCTTATCCTGGGAAAAACTGTTTTTT.

This sequence joins TRBV7-9 and TRBJ1-1; D is unclear. The CDR3 loop spans 14 amino acids. Germline V lookup: CDR1 SEHNR, CDR2 FQNEAQ (reference sequence). V shed 3 bases and J shed 1 base, with 9 bases lying between them. This CDR3 is CASSLGAANTEAFF. CDR3 DNA sequence: TGTGCCAGCAGCTTGGGCGCGGCGAACACTGAAGCTTTCTTT.

J is TRBJ1-1 and V is TRBV4-1; D is unclear. V dropped 3 bases and J dropped 4 bases, with 6 bases sitting between them. Germline V CDR1 and CDR2: MGHRA, YSYEKL. This CDR3 is built from 12 residues. Here the CDR3 reads CASSHLTTEAFF. CDR3 DNA: TGCGCCAGCAGCCACTTAACCACTGAAGCTTTCTTT.

Only a few counts were recorded for this clone. The chain recombines TRBV7-9 with TRBJ1-5, with 9 bases fitting TRBD1. The germline V gene has CDR1 SEHNR and CDR2 FQNEAQ (reference sequence). V gave up 5 bases and J gave up 4 bases; unmatched junction bases: 6. The CDR3 runs to 15 residues. CDR3 residues: CASSRTGVGNQPQHF. CDR3 DNA: TGTGCCAGCAGCCGGACAGGGGTTGGAAATCAGCCCCAGCATTTT.